This TCR beta chain was recovered during a study of long-term antiretroviral therapy in people with HIV. This was the immunoSEQ v3.0 assay at survey level. Measured with immunoSEQ multiplex PCR; TCRdb has only the in-frame clones, and not every one. The sample yields about 30,000 clones, about 94% seen once. This CDR3 region has 14 residues. Germline CDR1 and CDR2: SGHRS and YFSETQ. V lost 2 bases and J 2 bases, leaving 11 bases between the germline ends. On this clone: Its antigen is as yet unknown.

Study conclusions and caveats: Blood, drawn from the mid-2000s to the late 2010s, may reflect older ART regimens.

This rearrangement joins TRBV5-1 to TRBJ2-7; D ambiguous. Here the sequenced sample was unsorted PBMCs, taken about 7.2 years after starting antiretroviral therapy. The clonotype was recovered from a man between 45 and 60 years old with HIV. The CDR3 DNA follows: TGCGCCAGCAGCTTCGAGGTCCCCCCCTACGAGCAGTACTTC. It codes for CASSFEVPPYEQYF.